Following are 6 T cell receptor beta chains from one sample sequenced in a study of blood T cell repertoires in COVID-19. Profiled with immunoSEQ multiplex PCR; TCRdb holds only in-frame clones, not every one. The sample holds roughly 250,000 clones, 85% to 90% seen once. Sample: peripheral blood. Receptor source: a man aged 25 to 40 with acute or convalescent COVID-19.

J is TRBJ1-2 and V is TRBV5-6; D gene ambiguous. V dropped 2 bases and J dropped 8 bases, with 16 bases sitting between them. Germline V lookup: CDR1 SGHDT, CDR2 YYEEEE. The CDR3 runs 14 residues. CDR3 bases: TGTGCCAGCAGCTTCCTGGCAGGATGGCGAGGCTACACCTTC. This codes for CASSFLAGWRGYTF.

The gene calls are TRBV15 and TRBJ2-1; 10 bases are shared with TRBD2. With V trimmed by 0 bases and J by 4 bases, 9 bases remained unmatched. The CDR3 contains 18 residues. In germline, CDR1 is LNHNV, CDR2 YYDKDF (reference sequence). CDR3 nucleotide sequence: TGTGCCACCAGCAGAGAAGCGGGAGGGCGAGGTTATTACAATGAGCAGTTCTTC. It encodes CATSREAGGRGYYNEQFF. The whole variable domain, remainder taken from reference TRBV15 and TRBJ2-1, is DAMVIQNPRYQVTQFGKPVTLSCSQTLNHNVMYWYQQKSSQAPKLLFHYYDKDFNNEADTPDNFQSRRPNTSFCFLDIRSPGLGDTAMYLCATSREAGGRGYYNEQFFGPGTRLTVL.

The gene calls are TRBV15 and TRBJ1-3, with D maybe TRBD1 (6 bases). The CDR3 has 17 amino acids. V lost 2 bases and J lost 4, with 18 bases in between. Germline V gene lookup returns CDR1 LNHNV and CDR2 YYDKDF (reference sequence). CDR3 in DNA: TGTGCCACCAGCAGACCACAGGGAAGGGGATTCGGAAACACCATATATTTT. The encoded protein is CATSRPQGRGFGNTIYF.

The chain links TRBV20-1 to TRBJ1-1, with a possible D match to TRBD1 (6 bases). V was cut by 3 bases and J by 8 bases, with 19 bases left in between. Germline CDR1 is DFQATT and CDR2 is SNEGSKA (reference sequence). The CDR3 is 14 residues long. CDR3 in amino acids: CSASTGHGLSEAFF. Here the CDR3 DNA reads TGCAGTGCTAGTACGGGACACGGATTATCCGAAGCTTTCTTT.

This clone has a single count. This chain connects TRBV30 to TRBJ1-6; no firm D call. CDR1 and CDR2 (germline): GTSNPN, SVGIG (reference sequence). This CDR3 contains 11 residues. V was clipped by 2 bases and J by 11 bases, with 7 bases between them. The CDR3 loop reads CAWSFGTPLHF. The CDR3 DNA reads as TGTGCCTGGAGTTTCGGGACACCCCTCCACTTT.

V and J are TRBV3-1 (or the pseudogene TRBV3-2) and TRBJ1-3; no firm D call. Trimming took 3 bases from V and 1 from J, leaving 10 bases between them. Germline loops: CDR1 LGHDT, CDR2 YNNKEL (reference sequence). This CDR3 spans 15 amino acids. The CDR3 here is CASSHNAVSGNTIYF. The CDR3 nucleotides are TGTGCCAGCAGCCATAATGCGGTTTCTGGAAACACCATATATTTT.